The clone carrying this TCR beta chain was seen a few times. Germline lookup yields CDR1 MGHRA and CDR2 YSYEKL. The germline V and J ends were trimmed by 3 bases and 9 bases, with 15 bases remaining between them. The CDR3 totals 14 residues. These data come from a study of T-cell memory formation after mild COVID-19. TCRdb re-called the 5' RACE reads with MiXCR, one entry per CDR3 protein. The sample lists 220,000 or so distinct CDR3 sequences, just over 9.5% occurring once. The receptor was isolated from a man between 18 and 29 years old who had mild COVID-19 (a few samples of this study predate the infection). Cell type and time point are not known. The V gene is TRBV4-1, the J gene TRBJ2-1; D not resolved. Sequencing was done on a sample of PBMCs or a T cell subset sorted from them (not recorded which). This CDR3 is CASSHPTMQGEQFF. CDR3 coding DNA: TGCGCCAGCAGCCACCCCACCATGCAAGGTGAGCAGTTCTTC.